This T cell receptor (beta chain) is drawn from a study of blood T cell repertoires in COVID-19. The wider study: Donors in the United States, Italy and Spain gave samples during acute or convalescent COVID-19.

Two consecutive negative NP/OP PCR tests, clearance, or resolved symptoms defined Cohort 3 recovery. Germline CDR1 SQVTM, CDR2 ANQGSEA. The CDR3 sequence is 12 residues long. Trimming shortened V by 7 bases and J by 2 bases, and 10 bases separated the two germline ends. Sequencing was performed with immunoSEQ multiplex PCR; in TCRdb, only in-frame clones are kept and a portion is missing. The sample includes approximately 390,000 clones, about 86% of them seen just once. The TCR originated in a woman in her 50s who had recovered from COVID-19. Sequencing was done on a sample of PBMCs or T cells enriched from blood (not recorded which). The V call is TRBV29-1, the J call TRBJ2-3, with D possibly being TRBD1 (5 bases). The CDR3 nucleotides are TGCAGCGCAAGACAGACCACAGATACGCAGTATTTT. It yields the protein CSARQTTDTQYF.